One sample yielded the 29 T cell receptor beta chains listed below, sequenced in a study of T-cell reconstitution after alpha-beta-depleted transplantation in children. For TCRbeta, the library was prepared with unique molecular identifiers. TCRdb re-called the PCR reads through MiXCR, storing one row per CDR3 protein. The table includes 750,000 to 950,000 distinct CDR3 sequences, approximately 15% detected once. The sample here was PBMCs, mostly from graft donor cells, taken 360 days after TCRalphabeta/CD19-depleted stem cell transplant. The receptors were sampled from a male patient younger than 18 who had a stem cell transplant for acute lymphoblastic leukemia, so the T cells may come from the graft donor.

The chain uses TRBV24-1 and TRBJ2-1; 8 bases align to TRBD2. From germline, CDR1 is KGHDR and CDR2 SFDVKD. Trimming took 0 bases from V and 0 from J; bases not matched to a gene: 0. This CDR3 has 16 residues. The CDR3 DNA sequence: TGTGCCACCAGTGATTTGAGCGGGGGCTCCTACAATGAGCAGTTCTTC. Protein sequence: CATSDLSGGSYNEQFF.

The chain links TRBV10-2 to TRBJ2-7; perhaps D is TRBD1 or TRBD2 (5 bases each). Germline CDR1 and CDR2: WSHSY and SAAADI. Trimming pared 6 bases from V and 5 bases from J, leaving 17 bases between. CDR3 size: 14 residues. CDR3 DNA sequence: TGCGCCAGCAGGGGGGTTGGGAAAGGCCACGAGCAGTACTTC. It encodes CASRGVGKGHEQYF.

CDR3 sequence: CASSITGTRTTGELFF. CDR3 nucleotide sequence: TGTGCCAGCTCAATTACCGGGACTAGAACCACCGGGGAGCTGTTTTTT. The chain joins TRBV18 to TRBJ2-2; 8 bases line up with TRBD2. Per the germline V gene, CDR1 is KGHSH and CDR2 is LQKENI. J was trimmed by 4 bases and V by 5 bases; bases with no gene match: 9. The CDR3 extends over 16 amino acids.

This clonotype has only a few counts. The CDR3 DNA sequence: TGTGCCAGCAGCATCGTGAGTGGCAGGAAGGGCGACGGCTACACCTTC. The encoded protein is CASSIVSGRKGDGYTF. This chain links TRBV11-2 with TRBJ1-2; the D is unclear. The V gene's germline CDR1 is SGHAT and CDR2 FQNNGV. Trimming took off 5 bases at V and 8 bases at J, with 24 bases between the two ends. This CDR3 contains 16 residues. Full variable domain (remainder filled in from reference TRBV11-2 and TRBJ1-2): EAGVAQSPRYKIIEKRQSVAFWCNPISGHATLYWYQQILGQGPKLLIQFQNNGVVDDSQLPKDRFSAERLKGVDSTLKIQPAKLEDSAVYLCASSIVSGRKGDGYTFGSGTRLTVV.

The chain recombines TRBV12-3 or TRBV12-4 with TRBJ2-1; maybe TRBD2 (6 bases). The CDR3 is 15 amino acids. Deletions cut 7 bases from V and 0 bases from J, with 13 bases between. CDR3 nucleotide sequence: TGTGCCAGCAATAATCCCGGGAGCTCCTACAATGAGCAGTTCTTC. This encodes CASNNPGSSYNEQFF.

The rearrangement uses TRBV28 and TRBJ1-2; D unresolved. Germline V gene data show CDR1 as MDHEN and CDR2 as SYDVKM. V was pared by 6 bases and J by 0 bases, with 11 bases between. CDR3 length: 14 residues. CDR3 nucleotides: TGTGCCAGCAGCACCGATGAAGCTAACTATGGCTACACCTTC. Its translation: CASSTDEANYGYTF.

The chain links TRBV18 to TRBJ1-2; D is possibly TRBD1 (6 bases). Between the trimmed V and J ends, which lost 3 bases and 4 bases, there was a span of 12 bases. Germline CDR1 reads KGHSH; CDR2 reads LQKENI. There are 14 residues in the CDR3. In DNA form, the CDR3 reads TGTGCCAGCTCACCTACTGCCAGGGGCTATGGCTACACCTTC. Its protein product is CASSPTARGYGYTF.

The CDR3: CSAIIAGGPDTQYF. For the CDR3, the DNA is TGCAGTGCTATTATAGCGGGAGGGCCAGATACGCAGTATTTT. The chain combines TRBV20-1 with TRBJ2-3, with TRBD2 identical over 11 bases. The V and J ends lost 4 bases and 4 bases, in that order; junction bases with no gene match: 4. There are 14 residues in the CDR3. Germline V CDR1 and CDR2: DFQATT, SNEGSKA (reference sequence).

This chain connects TRBV6-1 to TRBJ2-7; 8 positions match TRBD2. The ends lost 5 bases at V and 0 bases at J; junction bases unmatched: 3. The CDR3 length is 14 residues. Germline-derived CDR1 and CDR2 are MNHNS and SASEGT. The CDR3 bases are TGTGCCAGCAGTCCGACTAGCGTCTCCTACGAGCAGTACTTC. Encoded protein: CASSPTSVSYEQYF.

This clonotype was recorded a few times. This chain joins TRBV7-3 and TRBJ2-1, with D maybe TRBD2 (5 bases). This CDR3 is 12 amino acids long. Looked up from germline, CDR1 is SGHTA and CDR2 is FQGTGA. Trimming removed 5 bases from V and 9 bases from J, with 11 bases in between. The CDR3 sequence is CASSVYRGEQFF. CDR3 bases: TGTGCCAGCAGCGTCTACCGGGGTGAGCAGTTCTTC.

This clonotype showed up just a few times. The chain couples TRBV15 to TRBJ2-7; a possible D gene is TRBD2 (6 bases). The CDR3 has 14 residues. V shed 3 bases and J shed 4 bases, with 13 bases lying between them. The germline gives CDR1 LNHNV, CDR2 YYDKDF (reference sequence). The CDR3 reads CATSSPWAGYEQYF. In DNA, the CDR3 is TGTGCCACCAGCAGCCCCTGGGCGGGGTACGAGCAGTACTTC.

This clonotype appeared a few times. V is TRBV7-6 and J is TRBJ1-5, with TRBD1 as a possible D gene (5 bases). The CDR3 covers 18 residues. The germline CDR1 and CDR2 sequences are SGHVS and FNYEAQ. The V end lost 2 bases, the J end lost 0 bases, and 17 bases lay between the germline ends. CDR3 amino acids: CASSLNFAAGISNQPQHF. CDR3 nucleotides: TGTGCCAGCAGCTTAAACTTCGCGGCAGGGATTAGCAATCAGCCCCAGCATTTT.

In DNA form, the CDR3 reads TGTGCCAGCAGTTGGGGACAGGGGGCTGGCGAAGCTTTCTTT. Its protein product is CASSWGQGAGEAFF. The chain combines TRBV27 with TRBJ1-1; 12 positions match TRBD1. Germline CDR1 is MNHEY and CDR2 is SMNVEV (reference sequence). The ends lost 4 bases at V and 8 bases at J; junction bases unmatched: 5. The CDR3 is 14 amino acids.

This clonotype turned up a few times. The genes are TRBV23-1 and TRBJ2-2, with D hard to call. TRBV23-1 is filed as an ORF, its function uncertain. CDR3 length: 16 residues. Between the trimmed V and J ends, which lost 8 bases and 3 bases, there was a span of 19 bases. The DNA for the CDR3 is TGCGCCAGCGATTCTTTGGACGGCGGATACACCGGGGAGCTGTTTTTT. Its protein is CASDSLDGGYTGELFF.

The rearrangement uses TRBV7-9 and TRBJ2-3; D ambiguous. The CDR3 is 17 residues long. The germline gives CDR1 SEHNR, CDR2 FQNEAQ (reference sequence). V was cut by 2 bases and J by 0 bases, with 15 bases left in between. The CDR3 sequence: CASSLQVHGASTDTQYF. The CDR3, as DNA: TGTGCCAGCAGCTTACAAGTGCATGGAGCTAGCACAGATACGCAGTATTTT.

The V call is TRBV13, the J call TRBJ2-7, with 13 bases that match TRBD2. V was pared by 5 bases and J by 2 bases, with 6 bases of the junction left unmatched. Germline lookup yields CDR1 PRHDT and CDR2 FYEKMQ (reference sequence). The CDR3 has 16 amino acids. The CDR3 spells CASSTRTSGSPYEQYF. The CDR3 bases are TGTGCCAGCAGCACGCGGACTAGCGGGAGCCCCTACGAGCAGTACTTC. Combining the CDR3 with reference TRBV13 and TRBJ2-7 gives the whole variable domain AAGVIQSPRHLIKEKRETATLKCYPIPRHDTVYWYQQGPGQDPQFLISFYEKMQSDKGSIPDRFSAQQFSDYHSELNMSSLELGDSALYFCASSTRTSGSPYEQYFGPGTRLTVT.

The genes are TRBV5-1 and TRBJ2-3; 8 positions agree with TRBD1. V dropped 4 bases and J dropped 15; count of bases not matched to a gene: 13. The CDR3 is 13 amino acids. CDR1 is SGHRS and CDR2 is YFSETQ in the germline V gene. CDR3 amino acids: CASSPGRQGTRYF. The CDR3 nucleotides are TGCGCCAGCAGCCCAGGTAGACAGGGGACGCGATATTTT.

The chain employs TRBV2 and TRBJ2-1; TRBD2 agrees at 7 bases. CDR3 length: 14 residues. From germline, CDR1 is SNHLY and CDR2 FYNNEI. The junction had 6 bases not matched to a gene; V was cut back by 2 bases and J by 8 bases. The CDR3 is CASSENLAAHEQFF. In DNA, the CDR3 is TGTGCCAGCAGTGAAAACCTAGCGGCCCATGAGCAGTTCTTC.

This clonotype was recorded a few times. The rearrangement links TRBV4-1 to TRBJ2-7; tentatively, D is TRBD2 (5 bases). This CDR3 is built from 13 residues. Germline V gives CDR1 MGHRA, CDR2 YSYEKL. The V end was cut by 4 bases, the J end by 9 bases, with 16 bases between. CDR3 amino acids: CASSPFSNRGQYF. CDR3 DNA: TGCGCCAGCAGCCCCTTTAGTAATCGGGGGCAGTACTTC.

The chain carries TRBV7-9 and TRBJ1-5; TRBD1 might be the D (5 bases). The CDR3 sequence is 14 residues long. Germline V gene data show CDR1 as SEHNR and CDR2 as FQNEAQ (reference sequence). V was clipped by 3 bases and J by 4 bases, with 10 bases between them. In DNA form, the CDR3 reads TGTGCCAGCAGCTTCGGGACGGAGAATCAGCCCCAGCATTTT. Its protein is CASSFGTENQPQHF.

In this sample, this clonotype turned up a few times. V is TRBV7-2 and J is TRBJ2-1, with D possibly being TRBD1 (5 bases). V lost 8 bases and J lost 8, with 22 bases in between. This CDR3 is 15 amino acids long. The germline CDR1 and CDR2 sequences are SGHTA and FQGNSA. In DNA, the CDR3 is TGTGCCAGCGATAAAGCTCGGATATTAGGGGATGAGCAGTTCTTC. Translating it yields CASDKARILGDEQFF.

The rearrangement links TRBV2 to TRBJ1-5, with D possibly TRBD1 on 6 matching bases. This CDR3 comprises 16 residues. Trimming pared 3 bases from V and 4 bases from J, leaving 16 bases between. The germline gives CDR1 SNHLY, CDR2 FYNNEI. CDR3 sequence (DNA): TGTGCCAGCAGTGAGGGGGGCAGGGGCTGGAATCAGCCCCAGCATTTT. Protein sequence: CASSEGGRGWNQPQHF.

This clonotype was counted at least ten times. The rearrangement uses TRBV4-1 and TRBJ2-7; no reliable D call. CDR1 is MGHRA and CDR2 is YSYEKL in the germline V gene. This CDR3 has 16 amino acids. The V and J ends lost 2 bases and 0 bases respectively, with 14 bases between them. This chain's CDR3 is CASSQLGTARSYEQYF. CDR3 in DNA: TGCGCCAGCAGCCAACTGGGTACAGCCCGCTCCTACGAGCAGTACTTC.

This clonotype was seen at least ten times. Its ends do not fully match the called genes, so a read error is possible. This sequence joins TRBV7-3 and TRBJ2-1, with 9 bases that match TRBD2. Germline assignment: CDR1 SGHTA and CDR2 FQGTGA. This CDR3 has 16 residues. CDR3 DNA: TGCGCCAGCAGCTTGAAGCTAGCGGGATCCTACAATGAGCAGTTCTTC. Translating gives CASSLKLAGSYNEQFF.

This clonotype has only a few counts. The chain combines TRBV5-1 with TRBJ2-1; TRBD2 matches 8 bases. The V gene end was trimmed by 4 bases and the J gene end by 3 bases; junction bases not matched to a gene: 9. Germline CDR1 is SGHRS and CDR2 is YFSETQ. CDR3 length: 16 residues. CDR3 loop: CASSLGSGRLYNEQFF. CDR3 in DNA: TGCGCCAGCAGCCTTGGGAGCGGGAGACTCTACAATGAGCAGTTCTTC.

The gene calls are TRBV12-3 or TRBV12-4 and TRBJ2-7; D remains ambiguous. V dropped 1 base and J dropped 3 bases, with 10 bases sitting between them. The CDR3 is made up of 14 amino acids. This CDR3 is CASSLGVDLYEQYF. The CDR3 nucleotides are TGTGCCAGCAGTTTAGGTGTAGACCTCTACGAGCAGTACTTC.

The CDR3 spells CASSLDHGLYSLASTDTQYF. In nucleotides, the CDR3 is TGTGCCAGCAGTTTAGACCACGGACTGTACAGCCTAGCTAGCACAGATACGCAGTATTTT. The J gene is TRBJ2-3, the V gene TRBV12-3 or TRBV12-4; a possible D gene is TRBD2 (5 bases). Deletions cut 1 base from V and 0 bases from J, with 23 bases between. The CDR3 runs to 20 residues.

This clonotype appeared many times. V gene TRBV5-1 combines with J gene TRBJ2-5; the match to TRBD2 covers 7 bases. Trimming took 4 bases from V and 5 from J; bases not matched to a gene: 14. Germline CDR1 reads SGHRS; CDR2 reads YFSETQ. There are 16 residues in the CDR3. This CDR3 is CASSRIPTSAGETQYF. The DNA of the CDR3 is TGCGCCAGCAGCCGTATTCCTACTAGCGCCGGCGAGACCCAGTACTTC.

V is TRBV5-1 and J is TRBJ2-7; no clear D. V was clipped by 4 bases and J by 2 bases, with 13 bases between them. CDR1 and CDR2 from the germline V gene are SGHRS and YFSETQ. The CDR3 has 14 residues. The CDR3 coding sequence is TGCGCCAGCAGCGCCATATCAGGCCCCTACGAGCAGTACTTC. Protein product: CASSAISGPYEQYF.